These 2 T cell receptor beta chains originate from one sample sequenced in a study of T-cell memory formation after mild COVID-19. TCRdb passed the 5' RACE reads through MiXCR, listing each CDR3 protein once. The table includes just under 150,000 distinct CDR3 sequences, under 7% detected once. Sequencing used PBMCs or a T cell subset sorted from them (not recorded which). These TCRs come from an adult woman who had mild COVID-19 (a few samples of this study predate the infection). Cell type and time point are not known.

This rearrangement joins TRBV5-1 to TRBJ2-3; D unclear. V dropped 3 bases and J dropped 2 bases, with 10 bases sitting between them. CDR1 and CDR2 from the germline V gene are SGHRS and YFSETQ. The CDR3 is made up of 14 amino acids. CDR3 amino acids: CASSSRTYTDTQYF. The CDR3 nucleotides are TGCGCCAGCAGCTCCCGGACGTACACAGATACGCAGTATTTT. Filled out from reference TRBV5-1 and TRBJ2-3, the complete variable domain reads KAGVTQTPRYLIKTRGQQVTLSCSPISGHRSVSWYQQTPGQGLQFLFEYFSETQRNKGNFPGRFSGRQFSNSRSEMNVSTLELGDSALYLCASSSRTYTDTQYFGPGTRLTVL.

This clonotype was recorded a few times. Here the CDR3 reads CASMGDNEQFF. CDR3 DNA: TGCGCCAGCATGGGTGACAATGAGCAGTTCTTC. V gene TRBV4-3 combines with J gene TRBJ2-1; D is unresolved. The V gene's germline CDR1 is LGHNA and CDR2 YSLEER. The CDR3 spans 11 residues. Between the trimmed V and J ends, which lost 7 bases and 5 bases, there was a span of 6 bases.